Shown below are 8 T cell receptor beta chains from a single sample sequenced in a study of cytomegalovirus exposure and HLA in healthy donors. Primers for the PCR totalled 60 Vbeta and 13 Jbeta. The method was immunoSEQ multiplex PCR; TCRdb's version includes in-frame clones alone and lacks a portion of them. The sample consists of about 210,000 clones, approximately 79% of them appearing once. Sequencing was carried out using PBMCs. The receptors shown here come from a male donor in good health and CMV-seronegative.

CDR3 sequence reads: CASSLGGVDEQYF. CDR3 in DNA: TGTGCCAGCAGTTTGGGGGGGGTGGACGAGCAGTACTTC. The V call is TRBV7-9, the J call TRBJ2-7; 7 bases are a match to TRBD2. The CDR3 has 13 amino acids. Trimming took 6 bases from V and 5 from J; bases not matched to a gene: 7. Germline CDR1 SEHNR, CDR2 FQNEAQ (reference sequence).

The chain couples TRBV5-6 to TRBJ2-3; TRBD2 matches at 8 bases. The V segment lost 6 bases and the J segment 3 bases; nucleotides outside the gene matches: 3. The CDR3 extends over 13 amino acids. Germline lookup yields CDR1 SGHDT and CDR2 YYEEEE. The CDR3 DNA reads TGTGCCAGCACTACTAGCGGAACAGATACGCAGTATTTT. It specifies CASTTSGTDTQYF.

The J gene is TRBJ1-3, the V gene TRBV7-9; 7 bases line up with TRBD1. CDR1 and CDR2 from the germline V gene are SEHNR and FQNEAQ (reference sequence). The junction had 4 bases not matched to a gene; V was cut back by 5 bases and J by 0 bases. The CDR3 length is 15 residues. The CDR3, as DNA: TGTGCCAGCAGCGCCGACAGGGACTCTGGAAACACCATATATTTT. Residues: CASSADRDSGNTIYF. The full variable domain, rest sourced from reference TRBV7-9 and TRBJ1-3, is DTGVSQNPRHKITKRGQNVTFRCDPISEHNRLYWYRQTLGQGPEFLTYFQNEAQLEKSRLLSDRFSAERPKGSFSTLEIQRTEQGDSAMYLCASSADRDSGNTIYFGEGSWLTVV.

The chain joins TRBV27 to TRBJ1-5, with D maybe TRBD1 (6 bases). Looked up from germline, CDR1 is MNHEY and CDR2 is SMNVEV (reference sequence). The CDR3 runs 16 residues. V shed 5 bases and J shed 2 bases, with 16 bases lying between them. The CDR3 region has the DNA TGTGCCAGCAGTGACGCAGGCAGGGGAGGCAATCAGCCCCAGCATTTT. Protein: CASSDAGRGGNQPQHF.

This sequence joins TRBV12-1 and TRBJ1-2; the DNA was not compared with TRBD1, the D call given in the table. TRBV12-1 is a recognized pseudogene. The CDR3 has 14 amino acids. In DNA, the CDR3 is TGTGCCAGCAGCGCCGCTCGGACAGGCTATGGCTACACCTTC. Its protein is CASSAARTGYGYTF.

This chain uses TRBV27 with TRBJ2-2; 9 bases map to TRBD1. Trimming took 4 bases from V and 7 from J; bases not matched to a gene: 4. Germline V lookup: CDR1 MNHEY, CDR2 SMNVEV (reference sequence). CDR3 length: 14 residues. This CDR3 is CASSWGTGNGELFF. CDR3 nucleotides: TGTGCCAGCAGTTGGGGGACAGGGAACGGGGAGCTGTTTTTT.

V gene TRBV5-5 combines with J gene TRBJ1-2, with 7 bases aligning to TRBD1. The V and J ends lost 4 bases and 4 bases, in that order; junction bases with no gene match: 10. CDR1 and CDR2 from the germline V gene are SGHKS and YYEKEE (reference sequence). The CDR3 spans 15 residues. The CDR3 sequence is CASSNGPTGIYGYTF. CDR3 nucleotide sequence: TGTGCCAGCAGCAACGGACCGACAGGGATCTATGGCTACACCTTC.

This chain links TRBV19 with TRBJ2-2, with a possible D match to TRBD1 (6 bases). From germline, CDR1 is LNHDA and CDR2 SQIVND (reference sequence). The CDR3 extends over 16 amino acids. The germline V and J ends were trimmed by 7 bases and 4 bases, with 19 bases remaining between them. This CDR3 is CASTPPGRGSTGELFF. The CDR3 DNA reads TGTGCCAGTACCCCCCCGGGCAGGGGCTCCACCGGGGAGCTGTTTTTT.